These 22 T cell receptor beta chains came from one sample sequenced in a study of vaccination effects on CD4 cells after COVID-19. Sequencing was preceded by expansion of antigen-specific CD4+ T cells with viral peptide pools in the ViraFEST assay. Following an approximately eleven-day culture, CD4+ T cells were purified. Recipients of the vaccine had no prior SARS-CoV-2 infection and negative nucleocapsid antibodies. The method was immunoSEQ multiplex PCR; TCRdb's version includes in-frame clones alone and lacks a portion of them. The sample gives some 68,000 clones, 75% to 90% of which show up once; 9% to 15% is in the top ten. No antigen has been assigned to these receptors. The material was CD4+ T cells from PBMCs cultured with SARS-CoV-2 spike peptides, obtained before COVID-19 vaccination. All receptors come from a human donor who received a COVID-19 vaccine.

This chain connects TRBV11-1 to TRBJ2-5; no firm D call. The V gene's germline CDR1 is SGHAT and CDR2 FQDESV (reference sequence). The CDR3 is 12 residues long. V was shortened by 8 bases and J by 0 bases, with 7 bases between the two germline ends. This chain's CDR3 is CASRKNQETQYF. The CDR3 DNA follows: TGTGCCAGCCGCAAGAACCAAGAGACCCAGTACTTC.

The V call is TRBV6-5, the J call TRBJ1-6; weak D call: TRBD1 (5 bases). CDR1 is MNHEY and CDR2 is SVGAGI in the germline V gene. This CDR3 has 16 amino acids. The V and J ends lost 4 bases and 3 bases respectively, with 13 bases between them. The CDR3 sequence: CASSSPQGSYNSPLHF. In DNA, the CDR3 is TGTGCCAGCAGTTCCCCGCAGGGAAGCTATAATTCACCCCTCCACTTT.

The V and J genes are TRBV5-6 and TRBJ2-7; D uncertain. CDR1 and CDR2 (germline): SGHDT, YYEEEE. The CDR3 runs to 14 residues. Trimming pared 2 bases from V and 2 bases from J, leaving 11 bases between. The DNA of the CDR3 is TGTGCCAGCAGCTTTTTTTTCGGAACCTACGAGCAGTACGTC. This codes for CASSFFFGTYEQYV.

The chain links TRBV2 to TRBJ2-1, with 9 bases matching TRBD1. CDR1 and CDR2 (germline): SNHLY, FYNNEI. The CDR3 has 15 amino acids. J lost 6 bases, V lost 7 bases, and 10 bases had no gene match. The CDR3 loop reads CASTLNRGLSNEQFF. For the CDR3, the DNA is TGTGCCAGCACATTAAACAGGGGGCTGAGCAATGAGCAGTTCTTC.

In this sample, this clone turned up a few times. V usage is TRBV14 and J usage is TRBJ1-3; D remains unclear. This CDR3 region has 15 residues. V was pared by 4 bases and J by 0 bases, with 10 bases between. CDR1 is SGHDN and CDR2 is FVKESK in the germline V gene. The CDR3 here is CASSPLPNSGNTIYF. The CDR3 DNA reads TGTGCCAGCAGCCCCCTGCCCAACTCTGGAAACACCATATATTTT.

The rearrangement uses TRBV28 and TRBJ2-3; 7 bases line up with TRBD2. The CDR3 runs to 16 residues. Trimming removed 5 bases from V and 4 bases from J; junction bases left unmatched: 12. Germline CDR1 and CDR2: MDHEN and SYDVKM. CDR3 sequence (DNA): TGTGCCAGCAGTCAACCCGGAGCGGGGAGAGCAGATACGCAGTATTTT. This codes for CASSQPGAGRADTQYF.

The rearrangement uses TRBV5-4 and TRBJ2-7, with a weak D call TRBD1 (5 bases). The CDR3 sequence is 13 residues long. Trimming stripped 0 bases from V and 6 bases from J, with 10 bases between. In germline, CDR1 is SGHNT, CDR2 YYREEE (reference sequence). CDR3 region: CASSLGQQGEQYV. In nucleotides, the CDR3 is TGTGCCAGCAGCTTGGGACAGCAAGGCGAGCAGTACGTC.

This chain links TRBV6-5 with TRBJ2-7; D gene ambiguous. The CDR3 totals 12 residues. Trimming removed 6 bases at V and 2 bases at J, with 8 bases between. Germline V gene lookup returns CDR1 MNHEY and CDR2 SVGAGI. The CDR3 region is CASRADAYEQYV. The CDR3 coding sequence is TGTGCCAGCAGAGCCGACGCCTACGAGCAGTACGTC.

For the CDR3, the DNA is TGTGCCAGCAGCGTAGCTCGGACTGTAGGAGATACGCAGTATTTT. This codes for CASSVARTVGDTQYF. The V call is TRBV9, the J call TRBJ2-3; tentative D call: TRBD2 (5 bases). CDR1 is SGDLS and CDR2 is YYNGEE in the germline V gene. The CDR3 has 15 residues. V dropped 0 bases and J dropped 5 bases, with 13 bases sitting between them.

The chain couples TRBV11-2 to TRBJ1-5; maybe TRBD1 (6 bases). This CDR3 has 17 residues. Trimming left V 4 bases short and J 1 base short, with 17 bases between. CDR1 and CDR2 (germline): SGHAT, FQNNGV. The CDR3 DNA follows: TGTGCCAGCAGCTCGAACGGGGGGGGCTCCAGCAATCAGCCCCAGCATTTT. Translated, it gives CASSSNGGGSSNQPQHF.

The genes are TRBV14 and TRBJ1-6; 7 nucleotides agree with TRBD1. Germline CDR1 SGHDN, CDR2 FVKESK. V lost 6 bases, J lost 5 bases, and 7 bases stayed unmatched. The CDR3 length is 15 residues. The CDR3 spells CASRTGQANNSPLHF. CDR3 DNA sequence: TGTGCCAGCAGAACCGGACAGGCAAATAATTCACCCCTCCACTTT.

The chain joins TRBV24-1 to TRBJ2-1; D may be TRBD1 or TRBD2 (6 bases each). Looked up from germline, CDR1 is KGHDR and CDR2 is SFDVKD. The CDR3 runs to 16 residues. V dropped 3 bases and J dropped 3 bases, with 14 bases sitting between them. The CDR3 region is CATSDPGASHYNEQFF. The DNA for the CDR3 is TGTGCCACCAGTGATCCGGGGGCTAGCCACTACAATGAGCAGTTCTTC.

This clone appeared a few times. V usage is TRBV6-5 and J usage is TRBJ1-3; D remains unclear. Per germline, CDR1 MNHEY and CDR2 SVGAGI. The length of the CDR3 is 13 residues. The V and J ends lost 0 bases and 8 bases respectively, with 8 bases between them. CDR3 sequence reads: CASSYSSSDTIYF. The CDR3 region has the DNA TGTGCCAGCAGTTACTCGTCGTCGGACACCATATATTTT.

The chain uses TRBV5-4 and TRBJ2-7; 7 nucleotides align to TRBD1. The CDR3 sequence is 15 residues long. CDR1 and CDR2 from the germline V gene are SGHNT and YYREEE (reference sequence). V lost 3 bases, J lost 2 bases, and 8 bases stayed unmatched. The CDR3 reads CASSSPGQSTYEQYV. In DNA, the CDR3 is TGTGCCAGCAGCTCACCGGGACAGTCCACCTACGAGCAGTACGTC.

The rearrangement joins TRBV12-5 to TRBJ2-3; 9 positions match TRBD1. With V trimmed by 0 bases and J by 5 bases, 6 bases remained unmatched. The germline gives CDR1 LGHNT, CDR2 FRNRAP. This CDR3 is built from 16 residues. The CDR3 region is CASGLVMGQGVDTQYF. CDR3 nucleotides: TGTGCTAGTGGTTTGGTAATGGGACAGGGAGTAGATACGCAGTATTTT.

The rearrangement joins TRBV5-5 to TRBJ2-7; the D gene is possibly TRBD1 (6 bases). The CDR3 runs to 14 residues. V lost 5 bases, J lost 2 bases, and 14 bases lay in between. Germline V lookup: CDR1 SGHKS, CDR2 YYEKEE (reference sequence). CDR3 nucleotide sequence: TGTGCCAGCAGATACACAGGGACCACCTACGAGCAGTACGTC. Translation: CASRYTGTTYEQYV.

The chain recombines TRBV2 with TRBJ2-7; 9 bases line up with TRBD1. The CDR3 consists of 12 residues. From germline, CDR1 is SNHLY and CDR2 FYNNEI. The V gene end was trimmed by 6 bases and the J gene end by 3 bases; junction bases not matched to a gene: 0. CDR3 in DNA: TGTGCCAGCAGGGACAGGGGCTACGAGCAGTACGTC. Encoded protein: CASRDRGYEQYV.

The chain links TRBV7-2 to TRBJ1-3; unclear D gene. The CDR3 covers 17 residues. V was cut by 5 bases and J by 0 bases, with 17 bases left in between. CDR1 and CDR2 from the germline V gene are SGHTA and FQGNSA. The CDR3 DNA sequence: TGTGCCAGCAGCCCCCTAGGGTCACGATCCTCTGGAAACACCATATATTTT. As protein: CASSPLGSRSSGNTIYF. Based on the CDR3 plus reference TRBV7-2 and TRBJ1-3, the full variable domain is GAGVSQSPSNKVTEKGKDVELRCDPISGHTALYWYRQSLGQGLEFLIYFQGNSAPDKSGLPSDRFSAERTGGSVSTLTIQRTQQEDSAVYLCASSPLGSRSSGNTIYFGEGSWLTVV.

V gene TRBV5-5 combines with J gene TRBJ2-5; 8 bases align to TRBD2. Germline values: CDR1 SGHKS, CDR2 YYEKEE (reference sequence). The CDR3 consists of 15 residues. V lost 3 bases and J lost 5; bases outside the gene matches: 9. CDR3 region: CASSSTPGGSETQYF. CDR3 sequence (DNA): TGTGCCAGCAGCTCGACGCCGGGGGGGAGTGAGACCCAGTACTTC.

In DNA form, the CDR3 reads TGCAGTGCTAGTGACGGACTGAAAAGCTCCTACAATGAGCAGTTCTTC. This encodes CSASDGLKSSYNEQFF. The genes are TRBV20-1 and TRBJ2-1; tentatively, D is TRBD2 (5 bases). The V gene's germline CDR1 is DFQATT and CDR2 SNEGSKA (reference sequence). The CDR3 is 16 residues long. Trimming shortened V by 3 bases and J by 0 bases, and 15 bases separated the two germline ends.

This clone was counted a single time. This rearrangement joins TRBV5-1 to TRBJ2-5, with a tentative D call TRBD2 (6 bases). CDR3 length equals 14 residues. The V gene lost 0 bases and the J gene lost 5 bases, with 11 bases spanning the gap. Germline V gene sequence: CDR1 SGHRS, CDR2 YFSETQ. CDR3 DNA: TGCGCCAGCAGCTTGGCGCGGGAATCGGAGACCCAGTACTTC. It yields the protein CASSLARESETQYF.

In DNA, the CDR3 is TGTGCCAGCGCACGGGGGGGTGGGACAGATACGCAGTATTTT. Translation: CASARGGGTDTQYF. The gene calls are TRBV27 and TRBJ2-3; 8 nucleotides align to TRBD2. Germline trimming cut 8 bases from V and 3 bases from J; bases unmatched to any gene: 7. The CDR3 runs 14 residues. Germline lookup yields CDR1 MNHEY and CDR2 SMNVEV (reference sequence).